The rows below give T cell receptor beta chains drawn from one sample of a study of long-term antiretroviral therapy in people with HIV. TCRdb keeps only in-frame clones here, not all; method: immunoSEQ multiplex PCR. This sample has just under 10,000 clones, with around 70% found just once. The sequences come from unsorted PBMCs, collected 1.8 years before starting antiretroviral therapy. The origin of the receptors is a middle-aged man with HIV. CDR3s include the opening cysteine and the closing phenylalanine or tryptophan. D genes are given only for firm matches. Clone size, where shown, is once, few, many, or a class for clones that have expanded.

d_call j_call clone_size v_call cdr3_aa cdr3_nt
TRBD2 TRBJ2-1 . TRBV7-2 CASSPSGGGWNEQFF TGTGCCAGCAGCCCCAGCGGGGGTGGTTGGAATGAGCAGTTCTTC
. TRBJ2-7 . TRBV27 CASSLQGTLEQYF TGTGCCAGCAGTTTGCAGGGGACCCTCGAGCAGTACTTC
TRBD1 TRBJ1-3 . TRBV10-3 CAISGTGDGGNTIYF TGTGCCATCAGCGGGACAGGGGATGGAGGAAACACCATATATTTT
. TRBJ2-1 . TRBV18 CASSPNEGQEQFF TGTGCCAGCTCACCAAACGAGGGACAAGAGCAGTTCTTC
TRBD1 TRBJ1-1 . TRBV11-2 CASSSYRGLTEAFF TGTGCCAGCAGCTCCTACAGGGGGCTCACTGAAGCTTTCTTT
. TRBJ1-5 . TRBV2 CASSVVEERQPQHF TGTGCCAGCAGTGTGGTCGAGGAGCGGCAGCCCCAGCATTTT
. TRBJ2-5 . TRBV7-3 CASSLTTRGETQYF TGTGCCAGCAGCTTAACAACTAGGGGGGAGACCCAGTACTTC
. TRBJ1-2 . TRBV21-1 CASSKERMSNYGYTF TGTGCCAGCAGCAAAGAGAGAATGAGTAACTATGGCTACACCTTC
. TRBJ2-3 . TRBV4-1 CASSQVSEADTQYF TGCGCCAGCAGCCAGGTTTCAGAGGCAGATACGCAGTATTTT
. TRBJ1-5 . TRBV20-1 CSARKGQPQHF TGCAGTGCTAGGAAGGGTCAGCCCCAGCATTTT
TRBD1 TRBJ1-1 . TRBV9 CASSVEGTQGVGTEAFF TGTGCCAGCAGCGTAGAAGGGACCCAGGGGGTGGGCACTGAAGCTTTCTTT
TRBD1 TRBJ1-2 . TRBV27 CASSSLGQGAYGYTF TGTGCCAGCAGTTCCTTAGGACAGGGGGCGTATGGCTACACCTTC
TRBD2 TRBJ2-3 . TRBV18 CASSRASGSDTQYF TGTGCCAGCTCACGAGCTAGCGGCAGTGATACGCAGTATTTT
. TRBJ2-1 . TRBV7-9 CASSFGESTEQFF TGTGCCAGCAGCTTCGGGGAGAGTACTGAGCAGTTCTTC
. TRBJ2-7 . TRBV10-3 CAIRGNYEQYF TGTGCCATCAGGGGGAACTACGAGCAGTACTTC
. TRBJ1-4 . TRBV25-1 CASSDLKGYDEKLFF TGTGCCAGCAGTGACCTAAAGGGGTATGACGAAAAACTGTTTTTT
. TRBJ1-5 medium-sized TRBV6-6 CASSRPPGEPQHF TGTGCCAGCAGCCGACCCCCTGGGGAGCCCCAGCATTTT
. TRBJ2-7 few TRBV5-1 CASSDRIRGREQYF TGCGCCAGCAGCGACAGAATAAGGGGTCGCGAGCAGTACTTC
TRBD1 TRBJ1-2 . TRBV27 CASTPTGGLNGYTF TGTGCCAGCACCCCGACAGGGGGCCTTAATGGCTACACCTTC
. TRBJ2-7 . TRBV9 CASSAGDSTPSYEQYF TGTGCCAGCAGCGCCGGTGACAGCACTCCTTCCTACGAGCAGTACTTC
. TRBJ2-2 . TRBV30 CAWSVRANTGELFF TGTGCCTGGAGTGTGAGGGCCAACACCGGGGAGCTGTTTTTT
. TRBJ1-5 . TRBV7-8 CASSPNVLTDQPQHF TGTGCCAGCAGCCCCAACGTACTGACAGATCAGCCCCAGCATTTT
. TRBJ2-7 . TRBV27 CASSLSAGTLLHEQYF TGTGCCAGCAGTTTATCCGCCGGGACCCTTCTACACGAGCAGTACTTC
TRBD1 TRBJ1-4 . TRBV19 CASSITPGQGGKLFF TGTGCCAGTAGTATTACCCCGGGACAGGGGGGAAAACTGTTTTTT
. TRBJ1-1 . TRBV7-9 CASSLGMNTEAFF TGTGCCAGCAGCTTAGGCATGAACACTGAAGCTTTCTTT
. TRBJ2-7 . TRBV5-5 CASSLGPYFGSYEQYF TGTGCCAGCAGTCTTGGTCCCTACTTTGGGTCCTACGAGCAGTACTTC
. TRBJ2-6 few TRBV14 CASSQWGSSGANVLTF TGTGCCAGCAGCCAGTGGGGGAGCTCTGGGGCCAACGTCCTGACTTTC
. TRBJ2-7 few TRBV5-4 CASRQDPGYEQYF TGTGCCAGCCGGCAGGACCCGGGCTACGAGCAGTACTTC
. TRBJ1-2 . TRBV19 CASSIKAGDGYTF TGTGCCAGTAGTATAAAGGCAGGGGATGGCTACACCTTC
. TRBJ1-4 . TRBV19 CASSKRHEKLFF TGTGCCAGTAGTAAGCGTCATGAAAAACTGTTTTTT
. TRBJ1-1 . TRBV10-3 CAISEFTELNTEAFF TGTGCCATCAGTGAATTTACAGAACTTAACACTGAAGCTTTCTTT
. TRBJ2-1 few TRBV6-1 CASKKHCYNEQFF TGTGCCAGCAAGAAACACTGTTACAATGAGCAGTTCTTC
. TRBJ1-6 . TRBV19 CASSINTGRDSPLHF TGTGCCAGTAGTATAAACACAGGGAGGGATTCACCCCTCCACTTT
. TRBJ2-7 few TRBV30 CAWSEVQGTGYEQYF TGTGCCTGGAGTGAGGTCCAAGGCACCGGCTACGAGCAGTACTTC
TRBD1 TRBJ1-2 . TRBV5-4 CASSLRAGGHYGYTF TGTGCCAGCAGCTTGAGGGCAGGGGGCCACTATGGCTACACCTTC
. TRBJ1-5 . TRBV21-1 CASSFREGFNQPQHF TGTGCCAGCAGCTTCCGGGAGGGATTCAATCAGCCCCAGCATTTT
. TRBJ1-6 . TRBV2 CASSSNFGRDSPLHF TGTGCCAGCAGTTCCAACTTCGGACGGGATTCACCCCTCCACTTT
TRBD1 TRBJ1-1 . TRBV7-8 CASSFVPGQAGGTEAFF TGTGCCAGCAGCTTCGTCCCGGGACAGGCCGGGGGCACTGAAGCTTTCTTT
. TRBJ1-1 . TRBV5-1 CASSPELNTEAFF TGCGCCAGCAGTCCCGAGCTGAACACTGAAGCTTTCTTT
TRBD1 TRBJ1-1 . TRBV10-2 CASSETGGARAFF TGCGCCAGCAGTGAAACAGGGGGCGCGAGAGCTTTCTTT
TRBD2 TRBJ2-3 . TRBV28 CASSFLAGGLDTQYF TGTGCCAGCAGTTTTCTAGCGGGGGGGTTAGATACGCAGTATTTT
. TRBJ2-3 . TRBV7-9 CASSLGGALSDTQYF TGTGCCAGCAGCTTAGGGGGGGCCCTGTCCGATACGCAGTATTTT
. TRBJ2-1 . TRBV27 CASGGWGGYNEQFF TGTGCCAGTGGGGGCTGGGGAGGGTACAATGAGCAGTTCTTC
. TRBJ2-6 . TRBV30 CAWSPDHSGANVLTF TGTGCCTGGAGTCCAGACCACTCTGGGGCCAACGTCCTGACTTTC
TRBD2 TRBJ2-6 . TRBV6-5 CASSYGGSSGANVLTF TGTGCCAGCAGTTACGGCGGGAGCTCTGGGGCCAACGTCCTGACTTTC
. TRBJ2-7 . TRBV5-6 CASSFGDTNEQYF TGTGCCAGCAGCTTCGGGGATACAAACGAGCAGTACTTC
TRBD1 TRBJ1-1 once TRBV6-1 CASSEAGQGWTEAFF TGTGCCAGCAGTGAAGCCGGACAGGGGTGGACTGAAGCTTTCTTT
. TRBJ1-2 . TRBV13 CASREGLGYGYTF TGTGCCAGCCGAGAGGGACTTGGCTATGGCTACACCTTC
. TRBJ1-1 . TRBV18 CASSPPRVVGTEAFF TGTGCCAGCTCACCACCGAGGGTTGTGGGCACTGAAGCTTTCTTT
. TRBJ1-2 . TRBV27 CASSLRMQSNYGYTF TGTGCCAGCAGTTTACGGATGCAGAGTAACTATGGCTACACCTTC
. TRBJ2-1 . TRBV19 CASSIVQGPYNEQFF TGTGCCAGTAGTATAGTACAGGGACCCTACAATGAGCAGTTCTTC
. TRBJ2-7 . TRBV5-1 CASSGGVGDTYEQYF TGCGCCAGCAGCGGTGGGGTGGGGGATACCTACGAGCAGTACTTC
. TRBJ2-7 . TRBV5-4 CASSLAYTGSSYEQYF TGTGCCAGCAGCTTGGCCTATACAGGGAGCTCCTACGAGCAGTACTTC
TRBD2 TRBJ2-2 few TRBV7-7 CASSLSRAGGGTGELFF TGTGCCAGCAGCTTATCCCGAGCGGGGGGCGGAACCGGGGAGCTGTTTTTT
TRBD2 TRBJ2-3 . TRBV5-4 CASSPGLAGLTDTQYF TGTGCCAGCAGCCCGGGACTAGCGGGACTCACAGATACGCAGTATTTT
. TRBJ1-4 once TRBV11-2 CASSVTGSATNEKLFF TGTGCCAGCAGCGTAACAGGGTCTGCAACTAATGAAAAACTGTTTTTT
. TRBJ2-3 . TRBV12-5 CASGFSTGIRGTDTQYF TGTGCTAGTGGTTTCTCGACGGGGATACGTGGCACAGATACGCAGTATTTT
TRBD1 TRBJ1-3 . TRBV5-1 CASSLQGDSSGGNTIYF TGCGCCAGCAGCTTGCAGGGGGACTCATCAGGAGGAAACACCATATATTTT
TRBD1 TRBJ1-3 . TRBV6-1 CASKQGNGNTIYF TGTGCCAGCAAACAGGGGAATGGAAACACCATATATTTT